This T cell receptor (beta chain) was sequenced for a study of T cell responses to AZD1222 COVID-19 vaccine. Broader study findings: At baseline, just 6 or 7 AZD1222 recipients tested seropositive. CD4 TCRs linked to vaccination spanned spike, dominating at 160-218 and 743-854.

TCRdb's table, derived via immunoSEQ multiplex PCR, lists solely in-frame clones and lacks some. This table has approximately 180,000 clones, more than 75% appearing once. This CDR3 contains 17 residues. The V end lost 4 bases, the J end lost 6 bases, and 22 bases lay between the germline ends. Germline lookup yields CDR1 SGHVS and CDR2 FNYEAQ. A note on this clone: Its matching antigen is unknown.

Pooling of second doses given at about 4 or about 12 weeks was done. The sample in question was peripheral blood, obtained 28 days after the second AZD1222 dose. This clonotype was sampled from an adult who received the AZD1222 COVID-19 vaccine. The chain couples TRBV7-6 to TRBJ2-1, with TRBD2 as a possible D gene (6 bases). CDR3 sequence reads: CASSSSIPGPGGNEQFF. The CDR3 region has the DNA TGTGCCAGCAGCTCATCAATCCCGGGACCCGGGGGCAATGAGCAGTTCTTC.